What follows are 11 T cell receptor beta chains derived from one specimen sequenced in a study of T cell responses to AZD1222 COVID-19 vaccine. Sequencing was performed with immunoSEQ multiplex PCR; in TCRdb, only in-frame clones are kept and a portion is missing. This repertoire shows roughly 150,000 clones, about 92% found once; its top ten account for 2.5% to 4%. This sample comprised peripheral blood, obtained 28 days after the second AZD1222 dose. These receptors all stem from an adult who received the AZD1222 COVID-19 vaccine.

The chain couples TRBV6-2 or TRBV6-3 to TRBJ2-7; possibly TRBD1 or TRBD2 for D (5 bases each). Germline V CDR1 and CDR2: MNHEY, SVGEGT. This CDR3 is 14 amino acids long. V was cut by 2 bases and J by 2 bases, with 10 bases left in between. The CDR3 DNA sequence: TGTGCCAGCAGTTACGGGGGTCCCACCTACGAGCAGTACTTC. This gives the protein CASSYGGPTYEQYF.

The chain uses TRBV7-2 and TRBJ2-7; TRBD2 agrees at 8 bases. Germline CDR1 reads SGHTA; CDR2 reads FQGNSA. The trim removed 2 bases at V and 2 bases at J, leaving 11 bases unmatched. CDR3 length equals 17 residues. The CDR3 spells CASSLLGSGSPAYEQYF. DNA for the CDR3: TGTGCCAGCAGCTTATTGGGGAGCGGGAGTCCCGCCTACGAGCAGTACTTC.

Only a few counts were recorded for this clone. This sequence joins TRBV6-2 or TRBV6-3 and TRBJ2-1; tentatively, D is TRBD2 (6 bases). Germline V gives CDR1 MNHEY, CDR2 SVGEGT. The V end lost 4 bases, the J end lost 15 bases, and 16 bases lay between the germline ends. The CDR3 has 12 residues. CDR3 coding DNA: TGTGCCAGCAGTTCCGCGACTAGTTCACGGTTCTTC. Its translation is CASSSATSSRFF.

The rearrangement links TRBV7-8 to TRBJ1-6; D gene uncertain. Per the germline V gene, CDR1 is SGHVS and CDR2 is FQNEAQ. The length of the CDR3 is 15 residues. V lost 1 base and J 7 bases, leaving 11 bases between the germline ends. Written as DNA, the CDR3 is TGTGCCAGCAGCTTAGACTCATCGACAAATTCACCCCTCCACTTT. It translates to CASSLDSSTNSPLHF.

The chain recombines TRBV11-3 with TRBJ2-1; D may be TRBD2 (5 bases). CDR1 is SGHNT and CDR2 is YENEEA in the germline V gene. There are 18 residues in the CDR3. Trimming took off 1 base at V and 5 bases at J, with 21 bases between the two ends. CDR3 bases: TGTGCCAGCAGCTTAGCCCCCCGTGAGGGCCGGGTGGACAATGAGCAGTTCTTC. Amino acids: CASSLAPREGRVDNEQFF.

V is TRBV7-2 and J is TRBJ2-1; 8 bases are shared with TRBD1. Germline CDR1 reads SGHTA; CDR2 reads FQGNSA. The CDR3 covers 15 residues. Trimming at V came to 3 bases and at J to 5 bases, leaving 6 bases not matched to a gene. CDR3 sequence (DNA): TGTGCCAGCAGCTTGAGAGGGACAGGAGACAATGAGCAGTTCTTC. As protein: CASSLRGTGDNEQFF.

The chain carries TRBV29-1 and TRBJ2-7; 11 bases are shared with TRBD2. The CDR3 has 14 amino acids. The trim removed 3 bases at V and 0 bases at J, leaving 1 base unmatched. The germline gives CDR1 SQVTM, CDR2 ANQGSEA. The CDR3 sequence: CSVETSGTSYEQYF. The CDR3 nucleotides are TGCAGCGTTGAGACTAGCGGGACCTCCTACGAGCAGTACTTC.

The chain recombines TRBV30 with TRBJ1-1, with unresolved D. The germline V and J ends were trimmed by 0 bases and 1 base, with 12 bases remaining between them. CDR1 and CDR2 (germline): GTSNPN, SVGIG (reference sequence). The CDR3 contains 15 residues. DNA for the CDR3: TGTGCCTGGAGTGTAGCGGGCCACGCGAACACTGAAGCTTTCTTT. This codes for CAWSVAGHANTEAFF.

There are a few counts of this clone. The V and J genes are TRBV9 and TRBJ1-6, with 7 positions matching TRBD1. The V segment lost 0 bases and the J segment 6 bases; nucleotides outside the gene matches: 3. Germline-derived CDR1 and CDR2 are SGDLS and YYNGEE. The CDR3 totals 15 residues. Here the CDR3 DNA reads TGTGCCAGCAGCGTAGAGGGACAGATTAATTCACCCCTCCACTTT. This codes for CASSVEGQINSPLHF.

This clone was seen a single time. This sequence joins TRBV27 and TRBJ1-1, with D perhaps TRBD1 (6 bases). From germline, CDR1 is MNHEY and CDR2 SMNVEV (reference sequence). The CDR3 is 16 amino acids. Trimming shortened V by 4 bases and J by 3 bases, and 18 bases separated the two germline ends. CDR3 amino acids: CASSSLGLQGHTEAFF. Here the CDR3 DNA reads TGTGCCAGCAGTTCATTAGGCTTACAGGGACACACTGAAGCTTTCTTT.

This clone showed up just once. The rearrangement links TRBV5-1 to TRBJ1-3; TRBD1 matches at 7 bases. After removal of 0 bases from V and 2 bases from J, the junction contained 5 bases not matched to a gene. The length of the CDR3 is 16 residues. Germline CDR1 SGHRS, CDR2 YFSETQ. For the CDR3, the DNA is TGCGCCAGCAGCTTGGCCGAGGGGGCGCCTGGAAACACCATATATTTT. Protein product: CASSLAEGAPGNTIYF.